The 26 T cell receptor beta chains reported below all come from one sample, sequenced in a study of T-cell reconstitution after alpha-beta-depleted transplantation in children. A TCRbeta library incorporating unique molecular identifiers was prepared. TCRdb recomputed calls from the PCR reads with MiXCR, one row per CDR3 protein. Of fewer than 550,000 distinct CDR3 sequences in the sample, about 10% were seen once. The material sequenced was PBMCs, mostly from graft donor cells, taken 180 days after TCRalphabeta/CD19-depleted stem cell transplant. Receptors were obtained from a female patient under 10 years old who had a stem cell transplant for aplastic anemia, so the T cells may come from the graft donor.

There are a few counts of this clonotype. This chain joins TRBV21-1 and TRBJ1-2; TRBD1 reflects the table's D call only, with no check against the DNA. TRBV21-1 is described as a pseudogene. This CDR3 contains 14 residues. Here the CDR3 reads CASSAYRGDYGYTF. CDR3 sequence (DNA): TGTGCCAGCAGCGCTTACAGGGGTGACTATGGCTACACCTTC.

In this sample, this clonotype turned up a few times. This rearrangement joins TRBV6-1 to TRBJ1-5; the D gene is possibly TRBD1 (6 bases). V was pared by 6 bases and J by 4 bases, with 16 bases between. Germline V gives CDR1 MNHNS, CDR2 SASEGT. The CDR3 consists of 15 residues. The CDR3 DNA reads TGTGCCAGCAGCCCTGGAGGGGGAGGTAATCAGCCCCAGCATTTT. Translation gives CASSPGGGGNQPQHF.

The CDR3 bases are TGTGCCAGCAGCTTTCCAGGGACCTACGAGCAGTACGTC. This translates into CASSFPGTYEQYV. This rearrangement joins TRBV7-2 to TRBJ2-7, with TRBD1 as a possible D gene (5 bases). Germline V CDR1 and CDR2: SGHTA, FQGNSA. The ends were cut back, 3 bases at V and 2 bases at J, with 8 bases in the middle. The length of the CDR3 is 13 residues.

This clonotype was counted between two and nine times. The J gene is TRBJ1-2, the V gene TRBV19; D not certain. Trimming removed 6 bases from V and 8 bases from J, with 19 bases in between. The CDR3 extends over 14 amino acids. Per the germline V gene, CDR1 is LNHDA and CDR2 is SQIVND (reference sequence). Here the CDR3 reads CASRTRTELWGYTF. The DNA of the CDR3 is TGTGCCAGTAGAACCAGGACGGAGCTATGGGGCTACACCTTC.

In this sample, this clonotype turned up a few times. The V and J genes are TRBV20-1 and TRBJ1-3; TRBD1 matches at 7 bases. The CDR3 is 13 amino acids. CDR1 and CDR2 from the germline V gene are DFQATT and SNEGSKA (reference sequence). The J segment lost 7 bases and the V segment lost 4 bases, leaving 7 bases of the junction unmatched. CDR3 sequence reads: CSAISDRVNTIYF. CDR3 DNA sequence: TGCAGTGCTATTTCCGACAGGGTGAACACCATATATTTT.

This clonotype was seen a few times. The chain combines TRBV7-9 with TRBJ1-2; a possible D gene is TRBD1 (5 bases). The CDR3 has 16 residues. Germline V gene lookup returns CDR1 SEHNR and CDR2 FQNEAQ (reference sequence). With 5 bases removed from V and 1 base from J, the gap between germline ends came to 17 bases. The CDR3, as DNA: TGTGCCAGCAGCCCTGAAGGAGGGGATTTTAACTATGGCTACACCTTC. Protein product: CASSPEGGDFNYGYTF.

This clonotype has only a few counts. V gene TRBV5-1 combines with J gene TRBJ1-2; D remains ambiguous. The CDR3 has 13 residues. Germline V gene data show CDR1 as SGHRS and CDR2 as YFSETQ. V was shortened by 4 bases and J by 5 bases, with 12 bases between the two germline ends. The CDR3 here is CASSRQDAYGYTF. The CDR3 nucleotides are TGCGCCAGCAGCCGACAAGACGCGTATGGCTACACCTTC.

The chain links TRBV6-5 to TRBJ1-2; the match to TRBD1 covers 7 bases. The CDR3 contains 14 residues. V lost 0 bases, J lost 6 bases, and 4 bases stayed unmatched. Germline assignment: CDR1 MNHEY and CDR2 SVGAGI. CDR3 DNA: TGTGCCAGCAGTTACTCCGGACAGGAGAATGGCTACACCTTC. Its protein product is CASSYSGQENGYTF.

This clonotype occurred a few times. The V and J genes are TRBV12-3 or TRBV12-4 and TRBJ1-5; D is unresolved. The CDR3 sequence is 13 residues long. Deletions cut 6 bases from V and 7 bases from J, with 13 bases between. In nucleotides, the CDR3 is TGTGCCAGCAGACCCGGCGAGGTCCAGCCCCAGCATTTT. This gives the protein CASRPGEVQPQHF.

This clonotype was observed many times. The chain links TRBV4-1 to TRBJ1-1, with D possibly being TRBD1 (5 bases). Germline V gene sequence: CDR1 MGHRA, CDR2 YSYEKL. CDR3 length: 16 residues. Trimming took off 3 bases at V and 3 bases at J, with 17 bases between the two ends. CDR3 in amino acids: CASSHAPQGGDTEAFF. CDR3 DNA sequence: TGCGCCAGCAGCCATGCCCCTCAGGGTGGGGACACTGAAGCTTTCTTT.

The chain joins TRBV7-6 to TRBJ2-3; D possibly corresponds to TRBD2 (5 bases). The CDR3 is 16 residues long. In germline, CDR1 is SGHVS, CDR2 FNYEAQ. The germline V and J ends were trimmed by 3 bases and 3 bases, with 16 bases remaining between them. CDR3 loop: CASSFESLVRTDTQYF. CDR3 bases: TGTGCCAGCAGCTTCGAATCACTAGTCCGGACAGATACGCAGTATTTT.

The table lists this clonotype with many counts. V and J are TRBV7-9 and TRBJ2-7, with 7 bases aligning to TRBD1. After removal of 6 bases from V and 5 bases from J, the junction contained 13 bases not matched to a gene. The CDR3 is 15 residues long. CDR1 and CDR2 (germline): SEHNR, FQNEAQ (reference sequence). CDR3 DNA: TGTGCCAGCAGTCGTCCGGTGGGACAGATAGACGAGCAGTACGTC. Translation: CASSRPVGQIDEQYV.

This clonotype was seen more than once but under ten times. The chain's CDR3 is CASSFTGWTEAFF. In DNA, the CDR3 is TGTGCCAGCAGTTTTACAGGGTGGACTGAAGCTTTCTTT. J is TRBJ1-1 and V is TRBV6-6, with D possibly matching TRBD1 (6 bases). Trimming pared 4 bases from V and 5 bases from J, leaving 11 bases between. Germline loops: CDR1 MNHNY, CDR2 SVGAGI (reference sequence). The CDR3 sequence is 13 residues long.

This sequence joins TRBV9 and TRBJ2-5; TRBD1 agrees at 8 bases. CDR3 length: 16 residues. The J segment lost 0 bases and the V segment lost 4 bases, leaving 8 bases of the junction unmatched. From germline, CDR1 is SGDLS and CDR2 YYNGEE. DNA for the CDR3: TGTGCCAGCAGCACCCCGACAGGGGCCCACCAAGAGACCCAGTACTTC. Its translation is CASSTPTGAHQETQYF.

This clonotype was detected only a few times. The genes are TRBV29-1 and TRBJ1-5; unclear D gene. The CDR3 runs to 14 residues. Trimming removed 7 bases from V and 2 bases from J, with 15 bases in between. Germline CDR1 and CDR2: SQVTM and ANQGSEA. The CDR3 coding sequence is TGCAGCGCTTCGGAGCTAGGAGGCAATCAGCCCCAGCATTTT. Translated: CSASELGGNQPQHF.

The rearrangement joins TRBV28 to TRBJ2-3; D might be TRBD1 or TRBD2, each matching 5 bases. V was clipped by 3 bases and J by 2 bases, with 12 bases between them. The CDR3 runs 15 residues. The germline CDR1 and CDR2 sequences are MDHEN and SYDVKM. In DNA form, the CDR3 reads TGTGCCAGCAGTTTGGGGGACGGTATCACAGATACGCAGTATTTT. Protein: CASSLGDGITDTQYF.

Many counts were recorded for this clonotype. The chain recombines TRBV7-2 with TRBJ2-3, with D perhaps matching TRBD2 (5 bases). This CDR3 is 14 amino acids long. CDR1 is SGHTA and CDR2 is FQGNSA in the germline V gene. Trimming left V 2 bases short and J 8 bases short, with 14 bases between. The CDR3 coding sequence is TGTGCCAGCAGCTTATTGAAGGGCGGAGGTACGCAGTATTTT. Translation: CASSLLKGGGTQYF.

In this sample, this clonotype turned up a few times. The CDR3 DNA reads as TGCGCCAGCAGCCAGGGACAGGGGACCTTTAACTATGGCTACACCTTC. Translation: CASSQGQGTFNYGYTF. The rearrangement uses TRBV4-3 and TRBJ1-2; 10 nucleotides agree with TRBD1. V dropped 3 bases and J dropped 1; count of bases not matched to a gene: 5. Per the germline V gene, CDR1 is LGHNA and CDR2 is YSLEER. This CDR3 has 16 amino acids.

The chain uses TRBV12-3 or TRBV12-4 and TRBJ2-1; 7 bases map to TRBD2. With V trimmed by 3 bases and J by 0 bases, 2 bases remained unmatched. The CDR3 consists of 15 residues. The CDR3 protein is CASSFRTSSYNEQFF. The CDR3 nucleotides read TGTGCCAGCAGTTTCCGGACTAGCTCCTACAATGAGCAGTTCTTC.

A note on this clonotype: This clone may be a read error of a much larger clone one base away. CDR3 sequence: CASSLRPWGGETDIEYF. In nucleotides, the CDR3 is TGTGCCAGCAGCTTAAGGCCCTGGGGCGGGGAGACGGACATTGAGTACTTC. The J gene is TRBJ2-4, the V gene TRBV7-3; D is possibly TRBD2 (6 bases). There are 17 residues in the CDR3. Germline values: CDR1 SGHTA, CDR2 FQGTGA.

This clonotype showed up just a few times. CDR3 region: CASSFTSGRASSYNEQFF. CDR3 bases: TGTGCCAGCAGCTTTACTAGCGGGAGGGCGAGCTCCTACAATGAGCAGTTCTTC. The chain carries TRBV5-5 and TRBJ2-1; 13 bases are a match to TRBD2. Trimming at V came to 2 bases and at J to 0 bases, leaving 5 bases not matched to a gene. The V gene's germline CDR1 is SGHKS and CDR2 YYEKEE (reference sequence). The CDR3 has 18 amino acids.

In this sample, this clonotype turned up many times. This CDR3 is CASSLRDRGRNEQFF. The CDR3 DNA follows: TGTGCCAGCAGCTTACGGGACAGGGGGCGAAATGAGCAGTTCTTC. This chain uses TRBV6-5 with TRBJ2-1; 12 bases are shared with TRBD1. Germline CDR1 and CDR2: MNHEY and SVGAGI. This CDR3 is 15 amino acids long. V lost 6 bases and J lost 7; bases outside the gene matches: 7.

This clonotype was seen ten or more times. The chain couples TRBV20-1 to TRBJ2-1; 9 bases map to TRBD2. The germline V gene has CDR1 DFQATT and CDR2 SNEGSKA (reference sequence). The CDR3 has 14 amino acids. V lost 4 bases and J lost 4; bases outside the gene matches: 5. Here the CDR3 DNA reads TGCAGTGCTACCCGACTAGCGGATTACAATGAGCAGTTCTTC. Amino acid sequence: CSATRLADYNEQFF.

V is TRBV27 and J is TRBJ1-5, with D possibly being TRBD1 (5 bases). The germline V gene has CDR1 MNHEY and CDR2 SMNVEV (reference sequence). The CDR3 covers 16 residues. Trimming left V 6 bases short and J 0 bases short, with 15 bases between. The CDR3 sequence is CASSALPGTSNQPQHF. The CDR3 coding sequence is TGTGCCAGCAGCGCCCTTCCGGGGACTAGCAATCAGCCCCAGCATTTT.

The chain uses TRBV28 and TRBJ1-5; a weak D match, TRBD1 (6 bases). V was cut by 1 base and J by 8 bases, with 18 bases left in between. Per germline, CDR1 MDHEN and CDR2 SYDVKM. CDR3 size: 16 residues. For the CDR3, the DNA is TGTGCCAGCAGTTTATTGCGATACAGGGTCGCGGAGCCCCAGCATTTT. This translates into CASSLLRYRVAEPQHF.

The rearrangement links TRBV12-3 or TRBV12-4 to TRBJ2-3, with 7 nucleotides matching TRBD1. V gave up 5 bases and J gave up 0 bases; unmatched junction bases: 20. The CDR3 consists of 20 residues. The CDR3 loop reads CASSPTGDSQYGVSTDTQYF. In DNA, the CDR3 is TGTGCCAGCAGTCCCACCGGGGACAGTCAGTACGGCGTCAGCACAGATACGCAGTATTTT.